The 25 T cell receptor beta chains below come from one sample, sequenced in a study of CDR3 diversity in severe acne. TCRdb recomputed calls from the PCR reads with MiXCR, one row per CDR3 protein. The sample consists of over 85,000 distinct CDR3 sequences, roughly 51% of them appearing once. Sample: blood. These receptors were taken from a male donor with acne.

This clonotype appeared a few times. This sequence joins TRBV4-3 and TRBJ2-5, with 7 bases matching TRBD2. The trim removed 8 bases at V and 1 base at J, leaving 7 bases unmatched. The CDR3 runs to 14 residues. Germline V gene sequence: CDR1 LGHNA, CDR2 YSLEER. CDR3 coding DNA: TGCGCCAGCGTCGCGGGAGCGGTCCAAGAGACCCAGTACTTC. Residues: CASVAGAVQETQYF.

Comment on this clonotype: Likely a read error: the CDR3 ends without its conserved phenylalanine or tryptophan. V is TRBV5-5 and J is TRBJ1-3, with TRBD1 identical over 7 bases. Germline V gene lookup returns CDR1 SGHKS and CDR2 YYEKEE (reference sequence). The CDR3 contains 16 residues. DNA of the CDR3: TGCGCCAGCAGCGCACAGGGGTCCGGCTCTGGAAACACCATATATCTT. Translating it yields CASSAQGSGSGNTIYL.

The chain couples TRBV25-1 to TRBJ2-1; 10 bases agree with TRBD2. Germline V gene data show CDR1 as MGHDK and CDR2 as SYGVNS. This CDR3 spans 18 amino acids. The CDR3 region is CDREPGPRLAGGYNEQFF. The CDR3 nucleotides read TGTGACCGTGAGCCTGGTCCCCGACTAGCGGGTGGGTACAATGAGCAGTTCTTC. The whole variable domain, filled in from reference TRBV25-1 and TRBJ2-1, reads EADIYQTPRYLVIGTGKKITLECSQTMGHDKMYWYQQDPGMELHLIHYSYGVNSTEKGDLSSESTVSRIRTEHFPLTLESARPSHTSQYLCDREPGPRLAGGYNEQFFGPGTRLTVL.

The chain links TRBV5-5 to TRBJ2-7, with D maybe TRBD1 (6 bases). Germline lookup yields CDR1 SGHKS and CDR2 YYEKEE (reference sequence). V shed 4 bases and J shed 6 bases, with 17 bases lying between them. The CDR3 totals 14 residues. The CDR3 reads CASSLTPTGFEQYF. The CDR3 DNA reads as TGTGCCAGCAGCCTCACCCCTACAGGGTTCGAGCAGTACTTC.

To note about this clonotype: A much larger clone lies one base from this, so it may be a read error. Because the CDR3 is missing its conserved closing phenylalanine or tryptophan, this is likely a read error. The rearrangement joins TRBV29-1 to TRBJ1-1, with D unclear. Germline CDR1 reads SQVTM; CDR2 reads ANQGSEA. The CDR3 has 12 residues. V lost 6 bases and J 1 base, leaving 9 bases between the germline ends. This chain's CDR3 is CSVEDPNTEAFI. The CDR3 bases are TGCAGCGTCGAGGACCCGAACACTGAAGCTTTCATT.

As to this clonotype: A much larger clone sits a single nucleotide away, making a read error possible. The rearrangement links TRBV19 to TRBJ2-1; 9 bases agree with TRBD2. CDR1 and CDR2 from the germline V gene are LNHDA and SQIVND (reference sequence). The CDR3 runs 16 residues. V lost 5 bases to trimming and J lost 6 bases; unmatched junction nucleotides: 11. CDR3 sequence reads: CASSAYGASGVNEQFF. The CDR3 bases are TGTGCCAGTAGTGCGTATGGGGCTAGCGGGGTCAATGAGCAGTTCTTC.

Remarks on this clonotype: This may arise from a read error, as a much more abundant clone is one base away. V gene TRBV2 combines with J gene TRBJ1-1; D ambiguous. In germline, CDR1 is SNHLY, CDR2 FYNNEI. The CDR3 contains 14 residues. CDR3 loop: CASRSSWANAEAFF. In DNA form, the CDR3 reads TGTGCCAGCAGAAGCAGCTGGGCGAACGCTGAAGCTTTCTTT.

As for this clonotype: One end of the junction is discordant with germline, which a read error may explain. CDR3 bases: TGCAGTGCCATCCCAGGGGGCGGGTACATTGAACCTTTCTTT. Its translation: CSAIPGGGYIEPFF. The genes are TRBV20-1 and TRBJ1-1; 8 positions agree with TRBD1. The CDR3 is 14 residues long. Germline assignment: CDR1 DFQATT and CDR2 SNEGSKA (reference sequence).

This clonotype occurred once. The chain carries TRBV19 and TRBJ1-2, with D uncertain. This CDR3 contains 13 residues. Looked up from germline, CDR1 is LNHDA and CDR2 is SQIVND (reference sequence). V dropped 5 bases and J dropped 0 bases, with 7 bases sitting between them. CDR3 region: CASSSPANYGYTF. In DNA, the CDR3 is TGTGCCAGTAGTTCCCCAGCTAACTATGGCTACACCTTC.

Worth noting for this clonotype: A single base separates this from a much larger clone, so it may be a read error. The chain joins TRBV7-9 to TRBJ2-5; D is perhaps TRBD1 (7 bases). Germline-derived CDR1 and CDR2 are SEHNR and FQNEAQ (reference sequence). The CDR3 totals 15 residues. V lost 5 bases to trimming and J lost 1 base, with 14 bases between them. The CDR3 DNA follows: TGTGCCAGCAGCAAGACAGGGACTTCCCAAGAGACCCAGTACTTC. It yields the protein CASSKTGTSQETQYF.

This clonotype was observed at least ten times. This rearrangement joins TRBV7-8 to TRBJ2-6; the D is unclear. Deletions cut 1 base from V and 0 bases from J, with 4 bases between. CDR1 SGHVS and CDR2 FQNEAQ come from the germline V gene. This CDR3 is 15 amino acids long. The CDR3 here is CASSLDTSGANVLTF. CDR3 nucleotide sequence: TGTGCCAGCAGCTTAGACACCTCTGGGGCCAACGTCCTGACTTTC.

This clonotype came up many times. The chain couples TRBV7-8 to TRBJ2-7; a weak D match, TRBD1 (5 bases). Germline CDR1 SGHVS, CDR2 FQNEAQ. Deletions cut 4 bases from V and 0 bases from J, with 16 bases between. The CDR3 extends over 16 amino acids. CDR3 sequence reads: CASSSYLTVLSYEQYF. CDR3 in DNA: TGTGCCAGCAGCTCTTATTTGACAGTTCTCTCCTACGAGCAGTACTTC.

The V gene is TRBV13, the J gene TRBJ2-6; the D gene is possibly TRBD1 (5 bases). Germline V gives CDR1 PRHDT, CDR2 FYEKMQ (reference sequence). The germline V and J ends were trimmed by 4 bases and 7 bases, with 14 bases remaining between them. The CDR3 is made up of 15 amino acids. The CDR3 coding sequence is TGTGCCAGCAGCTCCAGGGTGGCAACCGCCAACGTCCTGACTTTC. Its translation: CASSSRVATANVLTF.

V gene TRBV5-6 combines with J gene TRBJ2-5; weak D call: TRBD1 (5 bases). Deletions cut 4 bases from V and 0 bases from J, with 19 bases between. Germline V gene lookup returns CDR1 SGHDT and CDR2 YYEEEE. The CDR3 spans 17 residues. CDR3 protein: CASSLRNGQWYQETQYF. CDR3 DNA sequence: TGTGCCAGCAGCCTAAGGAACGGACAATGGTACCAAGAGACCCAGTACTTC.

The chain combines TRBV15 with TRBJ2-7; D is perhaps TRBD2 (5 bases). The germline gives CDR1 LNHNV, CDR2 YYDKDF (reference sequence). This CDR3 has 14 amino acids. V was pared by 6 bases and J by 3 bases, with 15 bases between. CDR3 amino acids: CATSLNLRDYEQYF. CDR3 DNA sequence: TGTGCCACCAGTCTAAATCTCCGGGACTACGAGCAGTACTTC.

The chain recombines TRBV4-2 with TRBJ2-3; D not resolved. CDR3 size: 16 residues. V shed 1 base and J shed 3 bases, with 14 bases lying between them. CDR1 and CDR2 from the germline V gene are LGHNA and YNFKEQ. This CDR3 reads CASSQVYPARTDTQYF. In nucleotides, the CDR3 is TGTGCCAGCAGCCAAGTATACCCGGCGAGGACAGATACGCAGTATTTT.

As for this clonotype: Just one base apart from a much larger clone, this may be a read error. Without the conserved terminal phenylalanine or tryptophan, this CDR3 likely stems from a read error. This chain joins TRBV9 and TRBJ2-3; TRBD2 matches at 7 bases. The CDR3 consists of 17 residues. Per germline, CDR1 SGDLS and CDR2 YYNGEE. The V and J ends lost 0 bases and 3 bases, in that order; junction bases with no gene match: 10. In DNA, the CDR3 is TGTGCCAGCAGCGTAGCAGGCGCGGGAGTTCGTACAGATACGCAGTATGTT. As protein: CASSVAGAGVRTDTQYV.

The chain joins TRBV20-1 to TRBJ2-7, with 9 bases identical to TRBD1. CDR3 length equals 12 residues. V dropped 3 bases and J dropped 9; count of bases not matched to a gene: 6. Looked up from germline, CDR1 is DFQATT and CDR2 is SNEGSKA (reference sequence). Here the CDR3 DNA reads TGCAGTGCTAGTCGACAGGGGGGGGTGCAGTACTTC. It is translated as CSASRQGGVQYF.

The chain joins TRBV20-1 to TRBJ2-7; 10 bases are a match to TRBD1. CDR3 length equals 16 residues. Germline V gene data show CDR1 as DFQATT and CDR2 as SNEGSKA (reference sequence). J was trimmed by 5 bases and V by 3 bases; bases with no gene match: 13. In DNA, the CDR3 is TGCAGTGCTAGTCGGGCCGGGACAGGGGTGGGGCACGAGCAGTACTTC. Translated: CSASRAGTGVGHEQYF.

The V and J genes are TRBV25-1 and TRBJ2-7; D gene unclear. The germline V gene has CDR1 MGHDK and CDR2 SYGVNS. The CDR3 is 15 amino acids. V lost 7 bases and J lost 2, with 18 bases in between. The CDR3 DNA reads TGTGCCAGCACCCTCTCAACCGGCAGCCCCTACGAGCAGTACTTC. It is translated as CASTLSTGSPYEQYF.

In the case of this clonotype: With a much larger clone just one base away, this may be a read error. The CDR3 does not end in the conserved phenylalanine or tryptophan, so this is likely a read error. The chain links TRBV5-5 to TRBJ2-7, with D uncertain. V was trimmed by 4 bases and J by 3 bases, leaving 11 bases between them. Germline V gives CDR1 SGHKS, CDR2 YYEKEE (reference sequence). This CDR3 is 13 amino acids long. CDR3 DNA sequence: TGTGCCAGCAGCCGGGCCACCGTCTACGAGCAGTACCTC. Encoded protein: CASSRATVYEQYL.

The J gene is TRBJ2-7, the V gene TRBV10-2; 7 nucleotides match TRBD2. The germline CDR1 and CDR2 sequences are WSHSY and SAAADI. CDR3 size: 16 residues. Germline trimming cut 6 bases from V and 7 bases from J; bases unmatched to any gene: 18. CDR3 in amino acids: CASSAVRQGGVGEQYF. The CDR3 DNA follows: TGCGCCAGCAGCGCCGTGAGGCAGGGAGGGGTTGGGGAGCAGTACTTC.

CDR3 amino acids: CASGRDGTDTQYF. CDR3 nucleotides: TGTGCCAGCGGTAGGGACGGCACAGATACGCAGTATTTT. The chain links TRBV7-9 to TRBJ2-3, with D perhaps assigned TRBD1 or TRBD2 (5 bases each). The CDR3 length is 13 residues. With 8 bases removed from V and 1 base from J, the gap between germline ends came to 10 bases. CDR1 and CDR2 (germline): SEHNR, FQNEAQ (reference sequence).

V usage is TRBV20-1 and J usage is TRBJ2-7, with TRBD2 identical over 10 bases. The CDR3 contains 15 residues. With 7 bases clipped from V and 0 bases from J, the junction kept 9 bases outside the gene matches. Germline CDR1 is DFQATT and CDR2 is SNEGSKA (reference sequence). CDR3 loop: CSGARASGSSYEQYF. The CDR3 nucleotides are TGCAGTGGGGCTAGGGCTAGCGGGAGCTCCTACGAGCAGTACTTC.

V is TRBV2 and J is TRBJ1-6, with D possibly matching TRBD1 (5 bases). This CDR3 spans 14 amino acids. Germline lookup yields CDR1 SNHLY and CDR2 FYNNEI. Trimming cost V 8 bases and J 4 bases, with 12 bases left between them. This chain's CDR3 is CASGQGSYNSPLHF. The CDR3 bases are TGTGCCAGCGGGCAGGGCAGTTATAATTCACCCCTCCACTTT.